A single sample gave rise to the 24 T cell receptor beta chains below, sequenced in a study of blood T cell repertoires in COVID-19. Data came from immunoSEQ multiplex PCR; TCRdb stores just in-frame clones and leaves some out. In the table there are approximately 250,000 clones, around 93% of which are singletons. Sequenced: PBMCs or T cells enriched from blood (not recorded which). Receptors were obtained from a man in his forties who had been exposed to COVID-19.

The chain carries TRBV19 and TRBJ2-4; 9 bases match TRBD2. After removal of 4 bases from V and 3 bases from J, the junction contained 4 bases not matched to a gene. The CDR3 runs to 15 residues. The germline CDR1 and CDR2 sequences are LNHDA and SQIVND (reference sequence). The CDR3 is CASSKDSGSKNIQYF. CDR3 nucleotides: TGTGCCAGTAGTAAGGATAGCGGGAGCAAAAACATTCAGTACTTC.

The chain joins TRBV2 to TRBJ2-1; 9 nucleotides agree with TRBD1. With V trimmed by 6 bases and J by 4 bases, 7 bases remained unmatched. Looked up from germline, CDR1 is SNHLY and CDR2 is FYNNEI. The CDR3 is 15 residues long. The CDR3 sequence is CASRPSGTGYNEQFF. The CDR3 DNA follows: TGTGCCAGCAGGCCTTCCGGGACAGGGTACAATGAGCAGTTCTTC.

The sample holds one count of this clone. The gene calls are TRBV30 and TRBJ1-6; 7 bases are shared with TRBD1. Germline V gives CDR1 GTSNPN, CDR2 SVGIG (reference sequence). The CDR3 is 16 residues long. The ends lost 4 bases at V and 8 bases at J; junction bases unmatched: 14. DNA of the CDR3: TGTGCCTGGACCACCTCAGATGACAGGGAAGATTCACCCCTCCACTTT. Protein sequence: CAWTTSDDREDSPLHF. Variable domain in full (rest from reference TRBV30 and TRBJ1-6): SQTIHQWPATLVQPVGSPLSLECTVEGTSNPNLYWYRQAAGRGLQLLFYSVGIGQISSEVPQNLSASRPQDRQFILSSKKLLLSDSGFYLCAWTTSDDREDSPLHFGNGTRLTVT.

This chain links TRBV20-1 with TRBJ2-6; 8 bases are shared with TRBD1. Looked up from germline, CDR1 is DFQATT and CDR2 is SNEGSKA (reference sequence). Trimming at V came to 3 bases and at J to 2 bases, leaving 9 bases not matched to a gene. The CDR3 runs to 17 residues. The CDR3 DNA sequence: TGCAGTGCTAGTCGACAGGGGAGCGATACTGGGGCCAACGTCCTGACTTTC. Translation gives CSASRQGSDTGANVLTF.

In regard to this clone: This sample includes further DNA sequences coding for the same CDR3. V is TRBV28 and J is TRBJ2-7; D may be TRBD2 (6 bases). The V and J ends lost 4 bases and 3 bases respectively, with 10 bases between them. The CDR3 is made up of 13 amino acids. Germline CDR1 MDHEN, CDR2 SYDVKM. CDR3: CASSSGTLYEQYF. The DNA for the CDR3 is TGTGCCAGCAGTTCCGGGACTCTCTACGAGCAGTACTTC.

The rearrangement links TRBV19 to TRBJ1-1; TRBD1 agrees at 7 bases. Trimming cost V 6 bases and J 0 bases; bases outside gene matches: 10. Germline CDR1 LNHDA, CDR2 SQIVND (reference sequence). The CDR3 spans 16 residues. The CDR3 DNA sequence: TGTGCCAGTAGCCCTCTTTCGGGACAGTTGAACACTGAAGCTTTCTTT. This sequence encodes CASSPLSGQLNTEAFF. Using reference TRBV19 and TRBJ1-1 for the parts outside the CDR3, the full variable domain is DGGITQSPKYLFRKEGQNVTLSCEQNLNHDAMYWYRQDPGQGLRLIYYSQIVNDFQKGDIAEGYSVSREKKESFPLTVTSAQKNPTAFYLCASSPLSGQLNTEAFFGQGTRLTVV.

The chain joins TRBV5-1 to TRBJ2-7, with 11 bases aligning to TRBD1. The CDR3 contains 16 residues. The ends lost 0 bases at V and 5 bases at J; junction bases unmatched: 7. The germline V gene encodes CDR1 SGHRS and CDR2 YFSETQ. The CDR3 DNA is TGCGCCAGCAGCTTGGGATCCTGGACAGGGGGCCACGAGCAGTACTTC. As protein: CASSLGSWTGGHEQYF. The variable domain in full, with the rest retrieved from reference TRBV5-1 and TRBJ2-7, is KAGVTQTPRYLIKTRGQQVTLSCSPISGHRSVSWYQQTPGQGLQFLFEYFSETQRNKGNFPGRFSGRQFSNSRSEMNVSTLELGDSALYLCASSLGSWTGGHEQYFGPGTRLTVT.

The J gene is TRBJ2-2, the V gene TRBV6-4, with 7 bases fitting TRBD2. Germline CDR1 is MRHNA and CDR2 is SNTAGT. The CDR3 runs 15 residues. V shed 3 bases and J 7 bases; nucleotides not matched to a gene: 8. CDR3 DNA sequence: TGTGCCAGCAGTGAAGGGAGCGGGAAAGGCGGGGAGCTGTTTTTT. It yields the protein CASSEGSGKGGELFF.

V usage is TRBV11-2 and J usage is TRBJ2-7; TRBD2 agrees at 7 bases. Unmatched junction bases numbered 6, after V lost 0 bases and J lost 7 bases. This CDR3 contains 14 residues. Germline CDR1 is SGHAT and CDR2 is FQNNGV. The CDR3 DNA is TGTGCCAGCAGCTTAGAGGGACCAGCGGGAGAGCAGTACTTC. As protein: CASSLEGPAGEQYF.

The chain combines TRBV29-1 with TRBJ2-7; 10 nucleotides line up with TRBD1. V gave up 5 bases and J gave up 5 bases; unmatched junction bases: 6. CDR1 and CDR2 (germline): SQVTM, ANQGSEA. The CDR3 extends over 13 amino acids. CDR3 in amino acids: CSVPGQGSHEQYF. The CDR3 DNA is TGCAGCGTTCCGGGACAGGGGTCCCACGAGCAGTACTTC.

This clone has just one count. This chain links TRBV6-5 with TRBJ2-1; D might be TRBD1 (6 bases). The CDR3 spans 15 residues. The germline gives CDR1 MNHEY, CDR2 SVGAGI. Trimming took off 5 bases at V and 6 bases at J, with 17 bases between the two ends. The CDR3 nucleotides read TGTGCCAGCAGTCTTCAGGGGCCCCCCCCCAATGAGCAGTTCTTC. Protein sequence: CASSLQGPPPNEQFF.

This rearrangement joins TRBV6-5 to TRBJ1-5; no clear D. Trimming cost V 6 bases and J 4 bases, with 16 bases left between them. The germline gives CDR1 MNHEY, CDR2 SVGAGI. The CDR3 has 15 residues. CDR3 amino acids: CASRPPPAYNQPQHF. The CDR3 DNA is TGTGCCAGCAGACCACCCCCTGCCTATAATCAGCCCCAGCATTTT.

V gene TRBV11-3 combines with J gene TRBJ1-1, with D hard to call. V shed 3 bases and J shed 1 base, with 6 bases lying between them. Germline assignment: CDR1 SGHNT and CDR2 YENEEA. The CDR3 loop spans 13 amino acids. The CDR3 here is CASSLTANTEAFF. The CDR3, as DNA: TGTGCCAGCAGCTTGACTGCGAACACTGAAGCTTTCTTT.

CDR3 sequence (DNA): TGCGCCAGCAGCTTCAGGGAAACGGCGTCCGGTATAGCCTACGAGCAGTACTTC. This encodes CASSFRETASGIAYEQYF. The genes are TRBV5-1 and TRBJ2-7, with a weak D call TRBD1 (5 bases). CDR1 is SGHRS, CDR2 YFSETQ, per germline. The CDR3 has 18 amino acids. V lost 2 bases, J lost 2 bases, and 23 bases lay in between.

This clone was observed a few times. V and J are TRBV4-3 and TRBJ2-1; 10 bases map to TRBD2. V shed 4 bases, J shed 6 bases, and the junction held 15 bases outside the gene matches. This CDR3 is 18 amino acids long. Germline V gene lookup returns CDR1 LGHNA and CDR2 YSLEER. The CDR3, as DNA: TGCGCCAGCAGCCGTCGGTTGGGACAACTAGCGGGGTTCAATGAGCAGTTCTTC. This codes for CASSRRLGQLAGFNEQFF.

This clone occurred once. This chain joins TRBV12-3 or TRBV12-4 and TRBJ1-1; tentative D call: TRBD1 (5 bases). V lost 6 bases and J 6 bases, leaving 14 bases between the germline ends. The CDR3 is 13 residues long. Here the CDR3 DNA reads TGTGCCAGCAGCCAAAACAGGCTATCTGAAGCTTTCTTT. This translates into CASSQNRLSEAFF.

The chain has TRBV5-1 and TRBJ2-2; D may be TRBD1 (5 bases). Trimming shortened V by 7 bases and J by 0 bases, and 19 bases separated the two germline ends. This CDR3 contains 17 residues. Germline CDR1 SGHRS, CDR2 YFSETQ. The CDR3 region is CASGLTVTNPNTGELFF. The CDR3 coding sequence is TGCGCCAGCGGGTTGACAGTCACAAATCCGAACACCGGGGAGCTGTTTTTT.

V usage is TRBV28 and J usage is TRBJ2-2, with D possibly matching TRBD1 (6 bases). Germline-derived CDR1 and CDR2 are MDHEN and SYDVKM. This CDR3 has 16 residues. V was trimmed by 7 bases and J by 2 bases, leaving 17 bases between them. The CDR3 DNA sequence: TGTGCCAGCATGACCGGGACACCACTCAACACCGGGGAGCTGTTTTTT. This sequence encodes CASMTGTPLNTGELFF.

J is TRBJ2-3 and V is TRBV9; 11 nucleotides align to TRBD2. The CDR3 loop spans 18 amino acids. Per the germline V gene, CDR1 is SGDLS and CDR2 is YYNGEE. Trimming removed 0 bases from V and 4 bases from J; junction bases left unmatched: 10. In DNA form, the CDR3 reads TGTGCCAGCAGCGTAGATGGGCTAGCGGGAGGTCCCCCAGATACGCAGTATTTT. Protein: CASSVDGLAGGPPDTQYF.

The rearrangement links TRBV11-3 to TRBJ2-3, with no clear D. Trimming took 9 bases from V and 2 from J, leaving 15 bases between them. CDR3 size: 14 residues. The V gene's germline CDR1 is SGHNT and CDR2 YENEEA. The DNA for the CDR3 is TGTGCCAGTTCTTTCTTTGAAGCCACAGATACGCAGTATTTT. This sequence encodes CASSFFEATDTQYF.

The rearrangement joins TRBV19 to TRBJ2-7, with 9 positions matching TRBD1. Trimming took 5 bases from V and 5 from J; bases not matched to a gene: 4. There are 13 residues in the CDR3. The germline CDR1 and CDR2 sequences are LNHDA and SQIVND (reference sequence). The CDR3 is CASSPRTGDEQYF. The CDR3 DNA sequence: TGTGCCAGTAGTCCGCGGACAGGGGACGAGCAGTACTTC.

CDR3 bases: TGCAGCGGTACACACCGGGACAGCAATGAGCAGTTCTTC. This translates into CSGTHRDSNEQFF. V and J are TRBV29-1 and TRBJ2-1, with TRBD1 matching over 7 bases. The CDR3 loop spans 13 amino acids. V was clipped by 7 bases and J by 6 bases; unmatched bases: 9. Germline V gene data show CDR1 as SQVTM and CDR2 as ANQGSEA.

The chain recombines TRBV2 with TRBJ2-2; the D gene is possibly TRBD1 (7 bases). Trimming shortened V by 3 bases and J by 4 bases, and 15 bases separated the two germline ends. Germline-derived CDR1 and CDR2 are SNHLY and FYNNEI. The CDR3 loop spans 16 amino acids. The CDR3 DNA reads TGTGCCAGCAGTGAGGAGGGGGCTGGGGTCACCGGGGAGCTGTTTTTT. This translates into CASSEEGAGVTGELFF.

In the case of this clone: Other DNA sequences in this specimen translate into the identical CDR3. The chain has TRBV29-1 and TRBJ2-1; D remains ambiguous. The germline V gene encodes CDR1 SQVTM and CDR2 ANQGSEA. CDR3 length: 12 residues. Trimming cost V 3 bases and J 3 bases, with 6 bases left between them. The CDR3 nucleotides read TGCAGCGTTGAGGTCAGCTACAATGAGCAGTTCTTC. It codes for CSVEVSYNEQFF.